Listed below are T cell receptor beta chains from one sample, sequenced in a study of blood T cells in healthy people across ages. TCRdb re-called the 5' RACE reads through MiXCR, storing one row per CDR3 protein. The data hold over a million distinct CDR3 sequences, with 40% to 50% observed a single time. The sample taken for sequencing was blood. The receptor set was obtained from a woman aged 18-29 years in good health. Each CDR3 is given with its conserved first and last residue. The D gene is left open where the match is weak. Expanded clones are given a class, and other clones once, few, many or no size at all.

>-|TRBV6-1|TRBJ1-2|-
TGTGCCAGCAGTCCTAAGGGGGGGTTCCATGGCTACACCTTC
CASSPKGGFHGYTF
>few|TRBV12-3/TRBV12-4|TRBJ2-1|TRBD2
TGTGCCAGCAGGGTAAAGCGGGAGGCTCCTTTAAATGAGCAGTTCTTC
CASRVKREAPLNEQFF
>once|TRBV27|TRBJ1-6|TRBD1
TGTGCCAGCAGGCAATACCGGACAGGGTATTCACCCCTCCACTTT
CASRQYRTGYSPLHF
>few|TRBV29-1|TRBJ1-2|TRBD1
TGCAGCGTGGGAGGACAGGGGGCATCCTATGGCTACACCTTC
CSVGGQGASYGYTF
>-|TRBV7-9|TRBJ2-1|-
TGTGCCAGCAGCGCCCGAGGCGCATACAATGAGCAGTTCTTC
CASSARGAYNEQFF
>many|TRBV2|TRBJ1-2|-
TGTGCCAGCAGGCAGGGGTTAAACTATGGCTACACCTTC
CASRQGLNYGYTF
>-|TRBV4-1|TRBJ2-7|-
TGCGCCAGCAGCCCTCCGACAAGCTCCTACGAGCAGTACTTC
CASSPPTSSYEQYF
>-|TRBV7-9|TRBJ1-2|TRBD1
TGTGCCGGCAGCCCGAACCCGACAGGGTCTTTCTTTGGCTACACCTTC
CAGSPNPTGSFFGYTF
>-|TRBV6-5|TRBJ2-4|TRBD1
TGTGCCAGCAGTTCGGCGACAGGGGGCGGTGGGGCCGAAAACATTCAGTACTTC
CASSSATGGGGAENIQYF
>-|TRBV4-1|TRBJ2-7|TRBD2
TGCGCCAGCAGCCATCCGGGGGCTAGCGGGCCACTCTACGAGCAGTACTTC
CASSHPGASGPLYEQYF
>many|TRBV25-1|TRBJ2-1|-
TGTGCCAGCAGTGGGACCTCCTACAATGAGCAGTTCTTC
CASSGTSYNEQFF
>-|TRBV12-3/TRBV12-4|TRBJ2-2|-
TGTGCCAGCACCCCGGGCAGGACCAGGGACACCGGGGAGCTGTTTTTT
CASTPGRTRDTGELFF
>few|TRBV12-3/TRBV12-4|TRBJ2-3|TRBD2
TGTGCCAGCAAGCGGGGGGCTAGCACAGATACGCAGTATTTT
CASKRGASTDTQYF
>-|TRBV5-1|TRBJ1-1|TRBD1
TGCGCCAGCAGCTTCACGACAGGGGGCGCAACCCCTGAAGCTTTCTTT
CASSFTTGGATPEAFF
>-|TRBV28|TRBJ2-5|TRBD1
TGTGCCAGCAGTGTAGGGGGACAGGGGGCAGAGACCCAGTACTTC
CASSVGGQGAETQYF
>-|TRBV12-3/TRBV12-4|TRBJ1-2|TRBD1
TGTGCCAGCAGTCCACAGGGGGGGGGCGGCTATGGCTACACCTTC
CASSPQGGGGYGYTF
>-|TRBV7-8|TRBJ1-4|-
TGTGCCAGCAGCTCTCTGGGAGGGCAGGGGGAAAAACTGTTTTTT
CASSSLGGQGEKLFF
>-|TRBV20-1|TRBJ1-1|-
TGCAGTGCTAGAGATGGGGGGGGGGTTATGAACACTGAAGCTTTCTTT
CSARDGGGVMNTEAFF
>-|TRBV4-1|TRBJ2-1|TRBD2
TGCGCCAGCAGCCCGACTAGCAGGAGTCGCAATGATCAGTTCTTC
CASSPTSRSRNDQFF
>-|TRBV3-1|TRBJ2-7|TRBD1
TGTGCCAGCGGTACAGGGGGAAGCTCCTACGAGCAGTACTTC
CASGTGGSSYEQYF
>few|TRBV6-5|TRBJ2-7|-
TGTGCCAGCAGCCCCCGATGGGCCTACGAGCAGTACTTC
CASSPRWAYEQYF
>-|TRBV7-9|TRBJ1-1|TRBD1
TGTGCCAGCAGTCAAGGGGCAGGGGGCCTATTTAGCACTGAAGCTTTCTTT
CASSQGAGGLFSTEAFF
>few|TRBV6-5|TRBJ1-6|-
TGTGCCAGCACTGTAACCGGGACTCGGGATTCACCCCTCCACTTT
CASTVTGTRDSPLHF
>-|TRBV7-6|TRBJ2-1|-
TGTGCCAGCAACGATCCGGGTCAGGGCTCCTACAATGAGCAGTTCTTC
CASNDPGQGSYNEQFF
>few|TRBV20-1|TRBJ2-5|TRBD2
TGCAGTGCTAGACCAGCCGAACCGGGACTACAAGAGACCCAGTACTTC
CSARPAEPGLQETQYF
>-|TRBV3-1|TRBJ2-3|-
TGTGCCAGCAGCCTAATACCGGGACCGACAATGGATACGCAGTATTTT
CASSLIPGPTMDTQYF
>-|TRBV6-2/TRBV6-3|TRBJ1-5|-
TGTGCCAGCAGTTACTCCAACAGGGTTGAGGGCTACCAGCATTTT
CASSYSNRVEGYQHF